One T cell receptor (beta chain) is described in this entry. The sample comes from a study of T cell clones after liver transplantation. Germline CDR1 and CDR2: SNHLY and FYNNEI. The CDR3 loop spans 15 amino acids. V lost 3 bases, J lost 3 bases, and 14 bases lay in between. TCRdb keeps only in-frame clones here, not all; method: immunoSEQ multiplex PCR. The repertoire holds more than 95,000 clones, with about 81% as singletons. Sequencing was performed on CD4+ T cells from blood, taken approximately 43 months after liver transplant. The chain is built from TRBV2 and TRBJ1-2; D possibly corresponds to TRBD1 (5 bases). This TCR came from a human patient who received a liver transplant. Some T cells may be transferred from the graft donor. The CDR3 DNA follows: TGTGCCAGCAGTGATTGGCGTGGACAAGACTATGGCTACACCTTC. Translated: CASSDWRGQDYGYTF.